Listed below are T cell receptor beta chains from one sample, sequenced in a study of T-cell memory formation after mild COVID-19. TCRdb reanalysed the 5' RACE reads using MiXCR and keeps one entry per CDR3 protein. The table shows 250,000 to 350,000 distinct CDR3 sequences, with roughly a fifth occurring only once. Source material: PBMCs or a T cell subset sorted from them (not recorded which). These receptors came from a man aged 18 to 29 who had mild COVID-19 (a few samples of this study predate the infection). Cell type and time point are not known. Each CDR3 is given with its conserved first and last residue. Each record gives: V gene, clone size, D gene, J gene, CDR3 protein, CDR3 DNA. D genes are given only for firm matches. Clone size, where shown, is once, few, many, or a class for clones that have expanded.

>TRBV6-5|.|.|TRBJ1-6
CASSNRQDIKESPLHF
TGTGCCAGCAGTAATCGACAGGACATAAAGGAGTCACCCCTCCACTTT
>TRBV27|few|.|TRBJ1-6
CASSSGTSFSPLHF
TGTGCCAGCAGTTCCGGGACCAGCTTTTCACCCCTCCACTTT
>TRBV20-1|few|.|TRBJ2-2
CSATPGSARELFF
TGCAGTGCTACCCCGGGATCCGCCAGGGAGCTGTTTTTT
>TRBV9|few|TRBD1|TRBJ2-3
CASSQRTGPDTQYF
TGTGCCAGCAGCCAACGGACAGGGCCAGATACGCAGTATTTT
>TRBV7-6|few|TRBD2|TRBJ2-3
CASSSGTSGGAGTQYF
TGTGCCAGCAGCTCCGGGACTAGCGGGGGGGCTGGAACGCAGTATTTT
>TRBV7-2|few|TRBD1|TRBJ1-1
CASSFTRQGARNTEAFF
TGTGCCAGCAGCTTCACGAGACAGGGGGCAAGGAACACTGAAGCTTTCTTT
>TRBV7-2|.|.|TRBJ2-1
CAVQTEGGGGEQFF
TGTGCCGTCCAGACTGAGGGGGGAGGAGGTGAGCAGTTCTTC
>TRBV11-2|few|TRBD1|TRBJ1-1
CASSLRGQAFF
TGTGCCAGCAGCTTAAGGGGGCAAGCTTTCTTT
>TRBV5-1|many|.|TRBJ1-5
CASSWDSNQPQHF
TGTGCCAGCAGTTGGGACAGCAATCAGCCCCAGCATTTT
>TRBV5-1|many|.|TRBJ1-5
CASSSGTGSNQPQHF
TGCGCCAGCAGCTCCGGGACGGGTAGCAATCAGCCCCAGCATTTT
>TRBV24-1|.|TRBD2|TRBJ2-5
CATSGRASGQETQYF
TGTGCCACCAGTGGAAGGGCTAGCGGCCAAGAGACCCAGTACTTC
>TRBV24-1|.|.|TRBJ1-5
CATSDRDFNQPQHF
TGTGCCACCAGTGACCGGGACTTCAATCAGCCCCAGCATTTT
>TRBV12-3/TRBV12-4|many|.|TRBJ2-5
CASRDTLGETQYF
TGTGCCAGCAGGGACACCTTGGGGGAGACCCAGTACTTC
>TRBV28|.|TRBD1|TRBJ1-2
CASSQGAGHNYGYTF
TGTGCCAGCAGCCAGGGGGCAGGACATAACTATGGCTACACCTTC
>TRBV20-1|.|TRBD2|TRBJ2-3
CSASGLAGTSTDTQYF
TGCAGTGCTAGTGGACTAGCGGGAACTAGCACAGATACGCAGTATTTT
>TRBV7-2|few|.|TRBJ2-5
CASSYREKGTQYF
TGTGCCAGCAGCTACCGAGAGAAAGGGACCCAGTACTTC
>TRBV12-3/TRBV12-4|.|.|TRBJ2-7
CASSLSGAYEQYF
TGTGCCAGCAGTTTATCGGGGGCCTACGAGCAGTACTTC
>TRBV4-3|once|.|TRBJ1-2
CASSQMDQPIYGYTF
TGCGCCAGCAGCCAGATGGACCAACCCATCTATGGCTACACCTTC
>TRBV29-1|few|TRBD2|TRBJ2-2
CSVEVRLAGGTGELFF
TGCAGCGTTGAAGTTCGTCTAGCGGGGGGCACCGGGGAGCTGTTTTTT
>TRBV12-3/TRBV12-4|.|.|TRBJ1-2
CASSLAASFGGYTF
TGTGCCAGCAGTTTAGCGGCGAGCTTTGGAGGCTACACCTTC
>TRBV10-3|few|.|TRBJ1-2
CAISDPAEQYGYTF
TGTGCCATCAGTGACCCAGCGGAACAATATGGCTACACCTTC
>TRBV12-3/TRBV12-4|.|.|TRBJ2-4
CASRATGDIQYF
TGTGCCAGCAGAGCGACAGGAGACATTCAGTACTTC
>TRBV7-9|few|.|TRBJ2-5
CASSLERWSQETQYF
TGTGCCAGCAGCTTAGAGCGATGGAGCCAAGAGACCCAGTACTTC